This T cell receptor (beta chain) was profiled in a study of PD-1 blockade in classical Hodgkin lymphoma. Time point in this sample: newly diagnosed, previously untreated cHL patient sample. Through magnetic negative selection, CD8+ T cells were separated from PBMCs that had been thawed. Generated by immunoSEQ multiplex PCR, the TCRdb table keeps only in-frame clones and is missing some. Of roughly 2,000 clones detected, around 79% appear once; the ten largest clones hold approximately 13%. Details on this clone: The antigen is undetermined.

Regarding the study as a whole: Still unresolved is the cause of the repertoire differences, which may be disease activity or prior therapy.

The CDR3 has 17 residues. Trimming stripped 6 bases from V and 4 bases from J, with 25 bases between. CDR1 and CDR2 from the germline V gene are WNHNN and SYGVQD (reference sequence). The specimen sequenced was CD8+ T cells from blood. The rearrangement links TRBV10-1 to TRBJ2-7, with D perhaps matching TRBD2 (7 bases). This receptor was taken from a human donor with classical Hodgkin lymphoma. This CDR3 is CASRDPSPRGGPYEQYF. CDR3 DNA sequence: TGCGCCAGCAGAGACCCCTCGCCTAGGGGGGGGCCTTACGAGCAGTACTTC.